The sequence of this T cell receptor (beta chain) was determined in a study of Graves' ophthalmopathy and Graves' hyperthyroidism. Points from the study as a whole: Detection in blood was also observed for most expanded thyroid clonotypes above 0.001 frequency.

CDR1 is LNHNV and CDR2 is YYDKDF in the germline V gene (reference sequence). This CDR3 is built from 13 residues. V lost 3 bases, J lost 13 bases, and 13 bases lay in between. RNA transcripts yielded amplified TCR beta CDR3 regions. Scientists carried out first-round RT-PCR using HTBI primers and then a second-round multiplex PCR. TCRdb re-called the multiplex PCR reads with MiXCR, one entry per CDR3 protein. The table includes 660,000 or so distinct CDR3 sequences, about two fifths detected once. Someone took the PBMCs out of 8.5 to 10 ml of fresh peripheral blood. Turning to this clonotype: The antigen is undetermined.

This TCR came from an adult man with Graves' ophthalmopathy. The V gene is TRBV15, the J gene TRBJ1-6, with TRBD1 as a possible D gene (6 bases). Sequencing used peripheral blood. CDR3 sequence: CATSRKQGGPLHF. The CDR3 nucleotides are TGTGCCACCAGCAGGAAACAGGGAGGGCCCCTCCACTTT.